A selection of T cell receptor beta chains follows, all from one sample in a study of CD8+ T cells in alopecia areata. Sequencing was performed with immunoSEQ multiplex PCR; in TCRdb, only in-frame clones are kept and a portion is missing. The sample shows 150,000 to 200,000 clones, approximately 65% of them seen only once. This material consisted of CD8+ T cells sorted from blood, taken at week 0. These receptors were collected from a human donor with alopecia areata. CDR3s include the opening cysteine and the closing phenylalanine or tryptophan. The order of the fields is clone size, V gene, D gene, J gene, CDR3 protein, CDR3 DNA. The D gene is left open where the match is weak. For some rows the clone size is stated as once, few or many, or as a class when expanded; others skip it.

>few|TRBV6-5|.|TRBJ1-2
CASSTTGNYGYTF
TGTGCCAGCAGTACAACAGGGAACTATGGCTACACCTTC
>.|TRBV7-2|TRBD1|TRBJ1-4
CASSQEQGANEKLFF
TGTGCCAGCAGCCAGGAACAGGGGGCTAATGAAAAACTGTTTTTT
>few|TRBV7-9|.|TRBJ1-2
CASTLGVGLDGYTF
TGTGCCAGCACCTTAGGAGTCGGACTGGATGGCTACACCTTC
>.|TRBV6-5|.|TRBJ2-5
CASSSRAQETQYF
TGTGCCAGCAGTTCCCGGGCCCAAGAGACCCAGTACTTC
>few|TRBV19|TRBD1|TRBJ1-1
CASTVAQGASGTEAFF
TGTGCCAGCACGGTGGCACAGGGGGCTTCTGGCACTGAAGCTTTCTTT
>.|TRBV27|.|TRBJ1-2
CASSLSGSRGYTF
TGTGCCAGCAGTTTATCGGGGAGCCGAGGCTACACCTTC
>.|TRBV27|TRBD2|TRBJ2-4
CASSSNRLAGGLAKNIQYF
TGTGCCAGCAGTTCAAACCGACTAGCGGGGGGATTAGCCAAAAACATTCAGTACTTC
>once|TRBV7-9|TRBD1|TRBJ2-7
CASSYLGTGPNYEQYF
TGTGCCAGCAGCTATCTCGGGACAGGGCCGAACTACGAGCAGTACTTC
>.|TRBV15|TRBD1|TRBJ2-7
CATSRDTGDQYF
TGTGCCACCAGCAGAGATACAGGGGATCAGTACTTC
>few|TRBV20-1|.|TRBJ2-2
CSAQTLGELFF
TGCAGTGCTCAAACGCTCGGGGAGCTGTTTTTT
>.|TRBV9|.|TRBJ1-1
CASGAGTEAFF
TGTGCCAGCGGGGCGGGGACTGAAGCTTTCTTT
>.|TRBV29-1|.|TRBJ2-5
CSVHGPGPGETQYF
TGCAGCGTTCACGGCCCGGGACCCGGAGAGACCCAGTACTTC
>many|TRBV4-1|TRBD1|TRBJ1-5
CASSDTGDPNQPQHF
TGCGCCAGCAGCGACACAGGGGATCCCAATCAGCCCCAGCATTTT
>.|TRBV7-9|.|TRBJ1-1
CASSLALVSEAFF
TGTGCCAGCAGCTTAGCGCTGGTTAGTGAAGCTTTCTTT
>.|TRBV6-1|TRBD2|TRBJ2-7
CASSGTGGRVEQYF
TGTGCCAGCAGTGGAACGGGAGGGCGGGTCGAGCAGTACTTC
>.|TRBV4-1|.|TRBJ2-3
CASSPEKGDTQYF
TGCGCCAGCAGCCCAGAAAAAGGCGATACGCAGTATTTT
>.|TRBV6-5|TRBD1|TRBJ1-2
CASSPKTGGYGYTF
TGTGCCAGCAGTCCCAAGACAGGGGGCTACGGCTACACCTTC
>.|TRBV15|TRBD1|TRBJ2-7
CATSIYRGYEQYF
TGTGCCACCAGCATTTACAGGGGCTACGAGCAGTACTTC
>.|TRBV20-1|.|TRBJ2-3
CSVLSTDTQYF
TGCAGTGTCCTTAGCACAGATACGCAGTATTTT
>.|TRBV7-6|.|TRBJ1-5
CASSLQGNQPQHF
TGTGCCAGCAGCTTACAGGGCAATCAGCCCCAGCATTTT
>.|TRBV13|.|TRBJ1-1
CASSLGGRNTEAFF
TGTGCCAGCAGCTTAGGGGGACGGAACACTGAAGCTTTCTTT
>.|TRBV15|.|TRBJ2-3
CATSNPGRTQYF
TGTGCCACCAGCAACCCGGGGAGGACGCAGTATTTT
>.|TRBV9|.|TRBJ2-7
CASSAPGYEQYF
TGTGCCAGCAGCGCTCCAGGGTACGAGCAGTACTTC
>.|TRBV12-5|.|TRBJ1-2
CASAKGPYYGYTF
TGTGCTAGTGCCAAGGGACCCTACTATGGCTACACCTTC
>.|TRBV7-6|.|TRBJ1-2
CASSPSRGTGYGYTF
TGTGCCAGCAGCCCCTCGCGGGGGACTGGGTATGGCTACACCTTC
>.|TRBV29-1|.|TRBJ2-5
CSLGQQETQYF
TGCAGTCTAGGGCAACAAGAGACCCAGTACTTC
>.|TRBV9|.|TRBJ2-3
CASSVSWSTDTQYF
TGTGCCAGCAGCGTAAGTTGGAGCACAGATACGCAGTATTTT
>.|TRBV27|.|TRBJ1-5
CASSLAGNQPQHF
TGTGCCAGCAGTTTAGCGGGCAATCAGCCCCAGCATTTT